The rows below give T cell receptor beta chains drawn from one sample of a study of cytomegalovirus exposure and HLA in healthy donors. Here immunoSEQ multiplex PCR was the method, and the copy in TCRdb shows in-frame clones only, minus some. Of around 150,000 clones listed, around four fifths were seen once; the top ten hold over 4%. Sequencing was carried out using PBMCs. Source of these receptors: a man in his forties or fifties in good health and CMV-seropositive. The CDR3 runs from the conserved cysteine through the conserved F or W. The D gene is left open where the match is weak. Expanded clones get a size class; other rows say once, few or many, or leave the size out.

V	D	size	J	CDR3	DNA
TRBV30	-	-	TRBJ1-1	CAWTYRVGTEAFF	TGTGCCTGGACTTACAGGGTTGGCACTGAAGCTTTCTTT
TRBV27	-	-	TRBJ1-2	CASSKGNYGYTF	TGTGCCAGCAGTAAGGGGAACTATGGCTACACCTTC
TRBV4-3	TRBD2	-	TRBJ2-2	CASSLLGGSGGHTGELFF	TGCGCCAGCAGCCTCCTCGGGGGGAGCGGGGGGCATACCGGGGAGCTGTTTTTT
TRBV7-9	-	-	TRBJ1-5	CASSAGGQPQHF	TGTGCCAGCAGCGCAGGTGGTCAGCCCCAGCATTTT
TRBV18	TRBD1	-	TRBJ2-7	CASSPPNRGLTSYEQYF	TGTGCCAGCTCACCACCGAACAGGGGGCTGACCTCCTACGAGCAGTACTTC
TRBV28	TRBD2	-	TRBJ2-5	CASSTLRTSAETQYF	TGTGCCAGCAGTACTCTTCGGACTAGCGCCGAGACCCAGTACTTC
TRBV29-1	-	-	TRBJ1-3	CSVRDRNSGNTIYF	TGCAGCGTGCGCGACAGAAACTCTGGAAACACCATATATTTT
TRBV5-1	TRBD2	-	TRBJ2-1	CASTGLAGGGEQFF	TGCGCCAGCACAGGACTAGCGGGAGGGGGGGAGCAGTTCTTC
TRBV19	TRBD1	few	TRBJ1-1	CASSMTGATEAFF	TGTGCCAGTAGTATGACAGGGGCGACTGAAGCTTTCTTT
TRBV28	TRBD1	-	TRBJ2-7	CASRGTGAYEQYF	TGTGCCAGCAGAGGGACAGGGGCCTACGAGCAGTACTTC
TRBV6-6	TRBD2	once	TRBJ2-5	CASRPLAGETQYF	TGTGCCAGCAGGCCCTTAGCGGGAGAGACCCAGTACTTC
TRBV5-5	-	-	TRBJ1-1	CASSLAQGNTEAFF	TGTGCCAGCAGCTTGGCCCAGGGGAACACTGAAGCTTTCTTT
TRBV5-4	TRBD2	-	TRBJ2-1	CASSDPGTSGISNEQFF	TGTGCCAGCAGCGACCCCGGGACTAGCGGGATATCCAATGAGCAGTTCTTC
TRBV27	TRBD2	-	TRBJ2-4	CASSPGLAVNIQYF	TGTGCCAGCAGTCCAGGACTAGCGGTAAACATTCAGTACTTC
TRBV28	-	once	TRBJ1-2	CASSTSNYGYTF	TGTGCCAGCAGTACTAGCAACTATGGCTACACCTTC
TRBV27	TRBD1	-	TRBJ2-7	CASSLRPVGSGTGHYEQYF	TGTGCCAGCAGTTTACGTCCTGTGGGTTCGGGGACAGGACACTACGAGCAGTACTTC
TRBV6-1	TRBD1	-	TRBJ1-2	CASSEVLTGGYGYTF	TGTGCCAGCAGTGAAGTGCTCACAGGGGGCTATGGCTACACCTTC